The T cell receptor (beta chain) described here comes from a study of blood T cell repertoires in COVID-19. This clone occurred a few times. The assay was immunoSEQ multiplex PCR, and TCRdb's table has in-frame clones only and misses some. The repertoire has more than 100,000 clones, over 75% of them found once; the top ten carry around 13%. The CDR3 is made up of 12 amino acids. Trimming removed 1 base at V and 7 bases at J, with 8 bases between. Germline loops: CDR1 SGHVS, CDR2 FNYEAQ. What was sequenced was peripheral blood. J is TRBJ2-7 and V is TRBV7-6; no clear D. This receptor was taken from a human donor in a cohort sampled during active or convalescent COVID-19. CDR3 in DNA: TGTGCCAGCAGCTTAGGAGATGTGGAGCAGTACTTC. Its translation: CASSLGDVEQYF.